Following are 19 T cell receptor beta chains from one sample sequenced in a study of T-cell memory formation after mild COVID-19. MiXCR, applied by TCRdb to the 5' RACE reads, yields one record per CDR3 protein. The repertoire includes fewer than 700,000 distinct CDR3 sequences, less than 25% of them detected once, and about 8.7% sits in the top ten. Sequencing used PBMCs or a T cell subset sorted from them (not recorded which). Receptors were obtained from an adult woman who had mild COVID-19 (a few samples of this study predate the infection). Cell type and time point are not known.

The CDR3 spells CASSQRQGYTYGYTF. The CDR3 DNA reads as TGTGCCAGCAGCCAAAGACAGGGATATACCTATGGCTACACCTTC. The rearrangement links TRBV14 to TRBJ1-2, with 7 bases that match TRBD1. Germline loops: CDR1 SGHDN, CDR2 FVKESK. V was pared by 2 bases and J by 4 bases, with 7 bases of the junction left unmatched. The CDR3 length is 15 residues.

This chain joins TRBV11-2 and TRBJ2-5, with unresolved D. Germline CDR1 is SGHAT and CDR2 is FQNNGV. The V and J ends lost 6 bases and 1 base respectively, with 9 bases between them. CDR3 length: 13 amino acids. As DNA, the CDR3 is TGTGCCAGCAGATCCACCGTCCAAGAGACCCAGTACTTC. Its protein product is CASRSTVQETQYF.

The V gene is TRBV11-2, the J gene TRBJ2-1, with TRBD2 matching 10 bases. J lost 2 bases, V lost 4 bases, and 5 bases had no gene match. This CDR3 has 16 amino acids. CDR1 is SGHAT, CDR2 FQNNGV, per germline. DNA for the CDR3: TGTGCCAGCAGCTCCGTTAGCGGGAGGACCTACAATGAGCAGTTCTTC. This gives the protein CASSSVSGRTYNEQFF.

The chain employs TRBV7-7 and TRBJ2-2; D is tentatively TRBD1 or TRBD2 (5 bases each). With 3 bases removed from V and 6 bases from J, the gap between germline ends came to 17 bases. CDR1 SSHAT and CDR2 FNYEAQ come from the germline V gene (reference sequence). The CDR3 runs to 16 residues. CDR3 amino acids: CASSFSLGPLSGELFF. CDR3 bases: TGTGCCAGCAGCTTTTCCCTGGGACCGCTTTCCGGGGAGCTGTTTTTT.

This sequence joins TRBV19 and TRBJ1-5, with 9 bases lining up with TRBD1. CDR3 length: 16 amino acids. Trimming cost V 7 bases and J 4 bases; bases outside gene matches: 11. Germline CDR1 and CDR2: LNHDA and SQIVND (reference sequence). Here the CDR3 reads CASTATGGIGNQPQHF. The CDR3 bases are TGTGCCAGTACCGCGACAGGGGGGATTGGGAATCAGCCCCAGCATTTT.

This clonotype was seen more than once but under ten times. V gene TRBV7-2 combines with J gene TRBJ1-5; 10 bases align to TRBD1. CDR1 is SGHTA, CDR2 FQGNSA, per germline. Trimming took 5 bases from V and 1 from J; bases not matched to a gene: 5. The CDR3 totals 16 residues. For the CDR3, the DNA is TGTGCCAGCAGCCCCTGGGGACAGGGGAGCAATCAGCCCCAGCATTTT. Its translation is CASSPWGQGSNQPQHF.

The chain recombines TRBV29-1 with TRBJ2-4, with D unresolved. V lost 0 bases and J 8 bases, leaving 5 bases between the germline ends. CDR1 is SQVTM, CDR2 ANQGSEA, per germline. The CDR3 contains 11 residues. The CDR3 coding sequence is TGCAGCGTTGAAGAAGGACACATTCAGTACTTC. It translates to CSVEEGHIQYF.

This clonotype was counted once. The chain has TRBV6-5 and TRBJ2-7; D remains ambiguous. The germline V gene has CDR1 MNHEY and CDR2 SVGAGI. The CDR3 has 14 residues. V gave up 6 bases and J gave up 0 bases, with 12 bases separating them. The CDR3 protein is CASRTYSSSYEQYF. CDR3 sequence (DNA): TGTGCCAGCAGAACTTACAGTAGCTCCTACGAGCAGTACTTC.

The chain combines TRBV20-1 with TRBJ1-2; D remains ambiguous. Trimming cost V 3 bases and J 6 bases, with 14 bases left between them. This CDR3 spans 13 amino acids. Germline V gene data show CDR1 as DFQATT and CDR2 as SNEGSKA (reference sequence). The CDR3 region has the DNA TGCAGTGCTAGGGAGGGTTCAGACGATGGCTACACCTTC. It specifies CSAREGSDDGYTF.

The table lists this clonotype with a few counts. V gene TRBV29-1 combines with J gene TRBJ2-7; TRBD1 agrees at 8 bases. V gave up 4 bases and J gave up 7 bases; unmatched junction bases: 6. This CDR3 is built from 12 residues. CDR1 SQVTM and CDR2 ANQGSEA come from the germline V gene. Here the CDR3 reads CSVAPGGAEQYF. For the CDR3, the DNA is TGCAGCGTTGCCCCAGGGGGCGCAGAGCAGTACTTC.

This clonotype was detected many times. The chain employs TRBV4-2 and TRBJ2-7, with D possibly matching TRBD2 (6 bases). Germline values: CDR1 LGHNA, CDR2 YNFKEQ. Deletions cut 0 bases from V and 3 bases from J, with 15 bases between. CDR3 size: 16 residues. The CDR3 sequence: CASSQDRRGRYYEQYF. DNA for the CDR3: TGTGCCAGCAGCCAAGATAGGAGGGGCCGTTACTACGAGCAGTACTTC.

V and J are TRBV6-5 and TRBJ2-3; TRBD2 agrees at 13 bases. The CDR3 covers 16 residues. Germline V gene data show CDR1 as MNHEY and CDR2 as SVGAGI. J lost 1 base, V lost 2 bases, and 0 bases had no gene match. CDR3 amino acids: CASSYGLAGGTDTQYF. Written as DNA, the CDR3 is TGTGCCAGCAGTTACGGACTAGCGGGAGGCACAGATACGCAGTATTTT.

The rearrangement uses TRBV24-1 and TRBJ2-7; D remains ambiguous. V lost 2 bases and J lost 0, with 1 base in between. CDR1 KGHDR and CDR2 SFDVKD come from the germline V gene. This CDR3 has 12 amino acids. The CDR3: CATSDYSYEQYF. CDR3 DNA: TGTGCCACCAGTGATTACTCCTACGAGCAGTACTTC.

The V call is TRBV7-2, the J call TRBJ2-2, with D tentatively TRBD1 (5 bases). The CDR3 runs 14 residues. CDR1 is SGHTA, CDR2 FQGNSA, per germline. The V gene lost 3 bases and the J gene lost 6 bases, with 11 bases spanning the gap. CDR3 coding DNA: TGTGCCAGCAGCTTCCACCTACAGGCCGGGGAGCTGTTTTTT. Translating it yields CASSFHLQAGELFF.

This clonotype was detected only a few times. The V call is TRBV5-6, the J call TRBJ1-2; D remains ambiguous. Germline CDR1 is SGHDT and CDR2 is YYEEEE. V shed 2 bases and J shed 2 bases, with 10 bases lying between them. The CDR3 is 14 residues long. CDR3 coding DNA: TGTGCCAGCAGCTTCGGGAGCATCAACTATGGCTACACCTTC. This sequence encodes CASSFGSINYGYTF.

The table lists this clonotype with a few counts. V usage is TRBV29-1 and J usage is TRBJ1-1; 7 bases are shared with TRBD1. The CDR3 runs to 11 residues. V was clipped by 5 bases and J by 7 bases; unmatched bases: 4. In germline, CDR1 is SQVTM, CDR2 ANQGSEA. The CDR3 here is CSVPQGGEAFF. Written as DNA, the CDR3 is TGCAGCGTTCCTCAGGGGGGTGAAGCTTTCTTT.

This clonotype has a handful of counts. The chain uses TRBV7-9 and TRBJ1-1; the D is unclear. Deletions cut 5 bases from V and 10 bases from J, with 11 bases between. This CDR3 is 11 amino acids long. CDR1 and CDR2 (germline): SEHNR, FQNEAQ (reference sequence). The DNA for the CDR3 is TGTGCCAGCAGCCTCACGACCGGAGCTTTCTTT. It is translated as CASSLTTGAFF.

This clonotype has just a few counts. The chain employs TRBV30 and TRBJ1-6, with 7 bases identical to TRBD1. Germline CDR1 is GTSNPN and CDR2 is SVGIG (reference sequence). Germline trimming cut 4 bases from V and 6 bases from J; bases unmatched to any gene: 6. CDR3 length: 14 amino acids. The DNA of the CDR3 is TGTGCCTGGATCGAGGGGACAGCTAATTCACCCCTCCACTTT. Translating gives CAWIEGTANSPLHF.

This clonotype was counted many times. This chain joins TRBV20-1 and TRBJ1-5; 7 bases align to TRBD1. J was trimmed by 7 bases and V by 0 bases; bases with no gene match: 9. CDR1 is DFQATT, CDR2 SNEGSKA, per germline (reference sequence). The length of the CDR3 is 15 residues. This chain's CDR3 is CSARDPNRGWQPQHF. For the CDR3, the DNA is TGCAGTGCTAGAGACCCCAACAGGGGTTGGCAGCCCCAGCATTTT.